Listed below are T cell receptor beta chains from one sample, sequenced in a study of T cell changes during pregnancy in multiple sclerosis. Libraries were prepared by immunoSEQ multiplex PCR; TCRdb keeps only in-frame clonotypes and omits some of them. The repertoire holds more than 45,000 clones, with about nine tenths as singletons. The material was CD4+ T cells from peripheral blood mononuclear cells, obtained after pregnancy. These receptors all come from a female donor with multiple sclerosis, enrolled in a pregnancy study. Each CDR3 is given without its conserved first and last residue.

J,V,CDR3
TRBJ1-1,TRBV9,ASSVVGGVNTEAF
TRBJ1-3,TRBV2,ASSTLTMTHTIY
TRBJ2-6,TRBV27,ASSAKWGQGVSGANVLT
TRBJ2-5,TRBV2,ASTWGGVGTQY
TRBJ2-7,TRBV10-3,AISPRQGAYEQY
TRBJ2-1,TRBV5-1,ASSWGGTSGGTYNEQF
TRBJ1-1,TRBV7-2,ASSLRRQAPEAF
TRBJ2-7,TRBV5-4,ASSTTGSNEQY
TRBJ2-1,TRBV10-3,AIGEIEQF
TRBJ1-6,TRBV7-2,ASSSGQGGYSPLH
TRBJ1-4,TRBV7-2,ASSVTSQGAVARKLF
TRBJ1-6,TRBV5-4,ASSPPGQGSPLH
TRBJ1-2,TRBV10-3,AISGANYGYT
TRBJ1-6,TRBV7-3,ASSLGTDNSPLH
TRBJ2-7,TRBV27,ASSFLPLELAGPPYYEQY
TRBJ2-3,TRBV19,ASSPKKDTQY
TRBJ1-3,TRBV9,ASSRGSENTIY
TRBJ1-4,TRBV15,ATSRDPGVGEKLF
TRBJ2-7,TRBV9,ASSPRTRVYEQY
TRBJ2-1,TRBV29-1,SVEGAPSTRF
TRBJ2-5,TRBV7-9,ASRSGTSGGQETQY
TRBJ1-1,TRBV18,ASSPAGMNTEAF
TRBJ1-4,TRBV15,ATSRVSGGEKLF
TRBJ2-7,TRBV6-5,ASSYESGQGPYEQY
TRBJ1-1,TRBV13,ASSLGSTNTEAF
TRBJ2-2,TRBV7-2,ASSLAGSNTGELF
TRBJ2-1,TRBV4-3,ASSQPDSSSYNEQF